The 16 T cell receptor beta chains reported below all come from one sample, sequenced in a study of blood T cell repertoires in COVID-19. Clones were sequenced by immunoSEQ multiplex PCR, and TCRdb holds only the in-frame ones, with some missing. Here the sample spans some 350,000 clones, around 89% being singletons. Sequenced input: peripheral blood. The receptors come from a woman between 25 and 40 years old with COVID-19, enrolled during active disease.

A single count supports this clone. The rearrangement uses TRBV6-5 and TRBJ2-7; weak D call: TRBD2 (7 bases). The V gene lost 8 bases and the J gene lost 0 bases, with 11 bases spanning the gap. The CDR3 length is 13 residues. Germline V gene lookup returns CDR1 MNHEY and CDR2 SVGAGI. The DNA for the CDR3 is TGTGCCAGCGGCGGGGGCAGCTCCTACGAGCAGTACTTC. It encodes CASGGGSSYEQYF.

This chain connects TRBV21-1 to TRBJ2-7; the D call TRBD2 from the table was never checked on the DNA. TRBV21-1 is a pseudogene segment. The CDR3 length is 21 residues. The CDR3 nucleotides read TGTGCCAGCAGCAAAGGTGGATGCGCGGGAGGGCGTTTGGACGTGGGCTACGAGCAGTACGTC. Translating it yields CASSKGGCAGGRLDVGYEQYV.

The chain uses TRBV9 and TRBJ2-2; D is unresolved. Per the germline V gene, CDR1 is SGDLS and CDR2 is YYNGEE. V shed 0 bases and J shed 13 bases, with 10 bases lying between them. The CDR3 spans 12 residues. The CDR3 sequence is CASSVAANSLFF. The CDR3, as DNA: TGTGCCAGCAGCGTAGCCGCGAACTCGCTGTTTTTT.

This clone was found many times. The junction does not match germline at one end; this may be a read error. This chain connects TRBV7-8 to TRBJ2-1, with unresolved D. The CDR3 is 15 residues long. Germline CDR1 reads SGHVS; CDR2 reads FQNEAQ. The CDR3 sequence: CASSLASFSENGQFF. CDR3 sequence (DNA): TGTGCCAGCAGCTTAGCGAGCTTTAGTGAGAATGGGCAGTTCTTC.

The rearrangement links TRBV11-2 to TRBJ2-2; 8 bases line up with TRBD1. CDR3 size: 15 residues. The ends lost 5 bases at V and 4 bases at J; junction bases unmatched: 6. Germline CDR1 is SGHAT and CDR2 is FQNNGV. CDR3 in amino acids: CASSLDRGGTGELFF. CDR3 nucleotide sequence: TGTGCCAGCAGCCTCGACAGGGGTGGCACCGGGGAGCTGTTTTTT.

CDR3 nucleotides: TGTGCCAGCAGCTTTGAGACAGGGGGCGGTGAGCAGTTCTTC. It codes for CASSFETGGGEQFF. The chain is built from TRBV5-4 and TRBJ2-1; 10 bases match TRBD1. V trimming: 2 bases; J trimming: 9 bases; junction bases outside the gene matches: 5. CDR1 and CDR2 (germline): SGHNT, YYREEE (reference sequence). This CDR3 has 14 residues. The whole variable domain, remainder taken from reference TRBV5-4 and TRBJ2-1, is ETGVTQSPTHLIKTRGQQVTLRCSSQSGHNTVSWYQQALGQGPQFIFQYYREEENGRGNFPPRFSGLQFPNYSSELNVNALELDDSALYLCASSFETGGGEQFFGPGTRLTVL.

The chain links TRBV2 to TRBJ1-2; D remains unclear. Trimming took 3 bases from V and 4 from J, leaving 15 bases between them. This CDR3 is 15 amino acids long. Germline CDR1 SNHLY, CDR2 FYNNEI. The CDR3 DNA reads TGTGCCAGCAGTGATTTGCGGGCGATGGCCTATGGCTACACCTTC. Translated: CASSDLRAMAYGYTF.

The chain employs TRBV19 and TRBJ1-2; TRBD1 aligns across 8 bases. V was pared by 3 bases and J by 8 bases, with 8 bases of the junction left unmatched. The CDR3 is 14 residues long. The germline CDR1 and CDR2 sequences are LNHDA and SQIVND (reference sequence). In DNA form, the CDR3 reads TGTGCCAGTAGTATCCCGACAGGGGCGAGCGGCTACACCTTC. Encoded protein: CASSIPTGASGYTF.

Written as DNA, the CDR3 is TGTGCCAGCAGCGGCGGGGACGACCCCTGGAGCACTGAAGCTTTCTTT. Its translation: CASSGGDDPWSTEAFF. This sequence joins TRBV7-2 and TRBJ1-1, with D possibly TRBD1 on 5 matching bases. Germline V CDR1 and CDR2: SGHTA, FQGNSA. Trimming pared 5 bases from V and 4 bases from J, leaving 20 bases between. CDR3 length equals 16 residues.

This clone has a single count. The chain uses TRBV2 and TRBJ2-3; 8 bases map to TRBD2. This CDR3 region has 16 residues. Germline loops: CDR1 SNHLY, CDR2 FYNNEI. The ends lost 1 base at V and 2 bases at J; junction bases unmatched: 5. The CDR3 DNA reads TGTGCCAGCAGTGAAGGGTTTAGCGGGGACACAGATACGCAGTATTTT. Amino acids: CASSEGFSGDTDTQYF.

The CDR3 region is CSASGSGAYNEQFF. CDR3 nucleotide sequence: TGCAGTGCTAGTGGGTCGGGGGCCTACAATGAGCAGTTCTTC. The chain combines TRBV20-1 with TRBJ2-1; maybe TRBD2 (6 bases). The germline gives CDR1 DFQATT, CDR2 SNEGSKA (reference sequence). The CDR3 is 14 amino acids. V dropped 3 bases and J dropped 2 bases, with 11 bases sitting between them.

The chain couples TRBV19 to TRBJ2-5, with TRBD1 identical over 8 bases. V dropped 4 bases and J dropped 5; count of bases not matched to a gene: 6. The CDR3 runs to 14 residues. The germline V gene has CDR1 LNHDA and CDR2 SQIVND (reference sequence). Here the CDR3 DNA reads TGTGCCAGTAGTACAGGGGGCGCCGGGGAGACCCAGTACTTC. Translating gives CASSTGGAGETQYF.

This chain links TRBV9 with TRBJ1-2; 9 bases align to TRBD1. V shed 4 bases, J shed 0 bases, and the junction held 4 bases outside the gene matches. The CDR3 covers 15 residues. CDR1 and CDR2 (germline): SGDLS, YYNGEE. Here the CDR3 DNA reads TGTGCCAGCAGCCCGACAGGGGGGTCTAACTATGGCTACACCTTC. Protein: CASSPTGGSNYGYTF. The entire variable domain, with the rest obtained from reference TRBV9 and TRBJ1-2, is as follows: DSGVTQTPKHLITATGQRVTLRCSPRSGDLSVYWYQQSLDQGLQFLIQYYNGEERAKGNILERFSAQQFPDLHSELNLSSLELGDSALYFCASSPTGGSNYGYTFGSGTRLTVV.

The rearrangement uses TRBV11-2 and TRBJ2-5, with 8 bases that match TRBD1. Germline V gene sequence: CDR1 SGHAT, CDR2 FQNNGV. The CDR3 has 14 amino acids. Unmatched junction bases numbered 1, after V lost 0 bases and J lost 4 bases. The CDR3 protein is CASSLDRGLETQYF. The CDR3 DNA reads TGTGCCAGCAGCTTAGACAGGGGGCTAGAGACCCAGTACTTC.

This sequence joins TRBV6-2 or TRBV6-3 and TRBJ1-2; D possibly corresponds to TRBD1 (6 bases). The germline CDR1 and CDR2 sequences are MNHEY and SVGEGT. Trimming stripped 2 bases from V and 7 bases from J, with 20 bases between. The CDR3 is 16 amino acids. CDR3 residues: CASSYPAGQRSGGYTF. The CDR3 DNA reads TGTGCCAGCAGTTACCCTGCCGGACAGCGGTCCGGTGGCTACACCTTC.

The V call is TRBV5-1, the J call TRBJ1-2; 9 bases fit TRBD1. Germline V gene data show CDR1 as SGHRS and CDR2 as YFSETQ. This CDR3 is 18 amino acids long. V lost 4 bases to trimming and J lost 4 bases; unmatched junction nucleotides: 17. The CDR3 nucleotides are TGCGCCAGCAGCCCGGCACCGGGACAGGGCATTTTAAGCTATGGCTACACCTTC. Encoded protein: CASSPAPGQGILSYGYTF.